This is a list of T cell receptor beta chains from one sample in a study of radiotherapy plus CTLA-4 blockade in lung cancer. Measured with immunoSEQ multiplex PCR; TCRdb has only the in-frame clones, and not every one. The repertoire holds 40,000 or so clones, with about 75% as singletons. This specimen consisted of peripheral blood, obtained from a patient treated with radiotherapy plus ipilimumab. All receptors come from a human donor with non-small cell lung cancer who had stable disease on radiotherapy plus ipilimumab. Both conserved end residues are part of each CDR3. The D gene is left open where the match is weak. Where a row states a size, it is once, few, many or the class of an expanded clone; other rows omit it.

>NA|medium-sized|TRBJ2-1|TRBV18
CASSRVRLNEQFF
TGTGCCAGCTCACGTGTGAGGTTGAATGAGCAGTTCTTC
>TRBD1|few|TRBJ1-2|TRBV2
CASKTEQGDYGYTF
TGTGCCAGCAAGACCGAACAGGGGGACTATGGCTACACCTTC
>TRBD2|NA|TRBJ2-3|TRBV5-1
CASSLGSGGGAPSTQYF
TGCGCCAGCAGCCTAGGGAGCGGCGGGGGGGCCCCAAGTACGCAGTATTTT
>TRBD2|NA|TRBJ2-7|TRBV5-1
CASSFMSGGAAYEQYF
TGCGCCAGCAGCTTCATGTCGGGGGGGGCCGCCTACGAGCAGTACTTC
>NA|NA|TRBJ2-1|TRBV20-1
CSARVLYEQFF
TGCAGTGCTAGAGTTCTCTATGAGCAGTTCTTC
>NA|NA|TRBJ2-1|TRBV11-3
CASSFWRTDHNEQFF
TGTGCCAGCAGCTTCTGGAGGACAGACCACAATGAGCAGTTCTTC
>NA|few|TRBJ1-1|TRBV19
CASSIDVNGVAFF
TGTGCCAGTAGTATAGATGTGAACGGGGTAGCTTTCTTT
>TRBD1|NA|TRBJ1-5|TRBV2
CASSPRQGADQPQHF
TGTGCCAGCAGCCCCAGGCAGGGGGCTGATCAGCCCCAGCATTTT
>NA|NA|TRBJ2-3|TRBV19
CASRPLPGADTQYF
TGTGCCAGCAGACCCCTCCCAGGGGCAGATACGCAGTATTTT
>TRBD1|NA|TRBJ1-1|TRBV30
CAWSGQGRTLNTEAFF
TGTGCCTGGAGTGGACAGGGAAGGACTTTGAACACTGAAGCTTTCTTT
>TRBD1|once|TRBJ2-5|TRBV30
CAWEGTEEQETQYF
TGTGCCTGGGAAGGGACAGAGGAACAAGAGACCCAGTACTTC
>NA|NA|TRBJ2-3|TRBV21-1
CASSPGATPNTQYF
TGTGCCAGCAGCCCAGGGGCCACCCCAAATACGCAGTATTTT
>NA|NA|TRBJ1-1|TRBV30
CAWRRKREAFF
TGTGCCTGGAGGCGGAAACGAGAGGCTTTCTTT
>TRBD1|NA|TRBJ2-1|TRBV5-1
CASSGDRFNEQFF
TGCGCCAGCAGCGGGGACAGATTCAATGAGCAGTTCTTC
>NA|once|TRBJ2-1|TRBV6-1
CASKIPGLGEQFF
TGTGCCAGCAAGATACCAGGGTTGGGTGAGCAGTTCTTC
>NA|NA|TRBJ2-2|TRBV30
CAWNSKWELFF
TGTGCCTGGAACTCTAAATGGGAGCTGTTTTTT
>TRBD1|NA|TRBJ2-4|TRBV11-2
CASSPPTGRAKNIQYF
TGTGCCAGCAGCCCCCCGACAGGGAGAGCCAAAAACATTCAGTACTTC
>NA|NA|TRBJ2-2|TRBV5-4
CASSPRGSLNTGELFF
TGTGCCAGCAGCCCTCGAGGATCCCTGAACACCGGGGAGCTGTTTTTT
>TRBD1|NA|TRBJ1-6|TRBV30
CAWTYGTGPDSPLHF
TGTGCCTGGACCTATGGGACAGGGCCCGATTCACCCCTCCACTTT
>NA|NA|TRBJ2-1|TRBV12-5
CASGVQGNEQFF
TGTGCTAGTGGTGTACAGGGCAATGAGCAGTTCTTC
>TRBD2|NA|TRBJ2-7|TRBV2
CASKERGDYSYEQYF
TGTGCCAGCAAAGAGCGGGGGGACTACTCCTACGAGCAGTACTTC
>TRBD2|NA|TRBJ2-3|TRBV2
CASREAGGSTDTQYF
TGTGCCAGCAGAGAAGCGGGGGGGAGCACAGATACGCAGTATTTT
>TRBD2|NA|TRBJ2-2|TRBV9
CASSASGYTGELFF
TGTGCCAGCAGCGCTAGCGGGTACACCGGGGAGCTGTTTTTT
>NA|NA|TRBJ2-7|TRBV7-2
CASSLGGKSYEQYF
TGTGCCAGCAGCTTAGGAGGGAAATCTTACGAGCAGTACTTC
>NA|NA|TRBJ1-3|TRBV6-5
CATSRSSTGNTIYF
TGTGCCACCTCAAGGAGTTCTACTGGAAACACCATATATTTT
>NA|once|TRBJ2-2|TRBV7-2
CASSWGGHGELFF
TGTGCCAGCAGCTGGGGAGGTCACGGGGAGCTGTTTTTT
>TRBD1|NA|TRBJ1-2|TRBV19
CASSRDRASSYGYTF
TGTGCCAGTTCCCGCGACAGGGCCTCGTCCTATGGCTACACCTTC
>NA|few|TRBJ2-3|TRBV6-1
CASSRGDSNTQYF
TGTGCCAGCAGCAGGGGGGACAGTAATACGCAGTATTTT
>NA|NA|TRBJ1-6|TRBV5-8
CASSLRAGDNSPLHF
TGTGCCAGCAGCCTGCGGGCAGGGGATAATTCACCCCTCCACTTT
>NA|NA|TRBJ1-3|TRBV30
CAWGGVTGNTIYF
TGTGCCTGGGGCGGTGTTACTGGAAACACCATATATTTT
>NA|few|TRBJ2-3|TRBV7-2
CASSLPSAGNTQYF
TGTGCCAGCAGCTTACCCTCGGCAGGGAATACGCAGTATTTT
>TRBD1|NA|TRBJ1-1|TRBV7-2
CASSLGPLGQGGTTEAFF
TGTGCCAGCAGCTTAGGCCCCCTAGGACAGGGGGGGACGACTGAAGCTTTCTTT
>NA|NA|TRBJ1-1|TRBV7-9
CASSLGGKTEAFF
TGTGCCAGCAGCTTAGGAGGGAAGACTGAAGCTTTCTTT
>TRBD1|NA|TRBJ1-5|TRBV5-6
CASSSTGTGSVGNQPQHF
TGTGCCAGCAGCTCGACCGGGACAGGTTCCGTTGGCAATCAGCCCCAGCATTTT
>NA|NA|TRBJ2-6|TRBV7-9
CASSLDREEVRGANVLTF
TGTGCCAGCAGTCTAGACAGGGAGGAGGTACGTGGGGCCAACGTCCTGACTTTC
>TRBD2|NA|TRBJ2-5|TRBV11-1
CASSLRTSGGETQYF
TGTGCCAGCAGCTTACGCACTAGCGGGGGAGAGACCCAGTACTTC
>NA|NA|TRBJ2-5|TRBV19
CASRPTTSGSETQYF
TGTGCCAGTAGACCGACTACTTCCGGGTCAGAGACCCAGTACTTC
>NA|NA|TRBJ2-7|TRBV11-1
CASSLAGAAEQYF
TGTGCCAGCAGCTTAGCTGGGGCCGCCGAGCAGTACTTC
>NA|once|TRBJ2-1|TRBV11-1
CASSLYRDEQFF
TGTGCCAGCAGCTTATACCGGGATGAGCAGTTCTTC
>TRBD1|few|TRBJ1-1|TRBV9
CASSGTGVLGTEAFF
TGTGCCAGCAGCGGTACAGGGGTTCTGGGTACTGAAGCTTTCTTT
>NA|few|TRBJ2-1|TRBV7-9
CASSHYHRETGNEQFF
TGTGCCAGCAGCCATTACCACAGGGAGACGGGGAATGAGCAGTTCTTC
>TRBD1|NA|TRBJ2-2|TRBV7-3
CASSLRGQGGELFF
TGTGCCAGCAGCCTCAGGGGACAGGGCGGGGAGCTGTTTTTT
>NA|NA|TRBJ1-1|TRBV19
CASSDTRNTEAFF
TGTGCCAGTAGCGATACCAGGAACACTGAAGCTTTCTTT
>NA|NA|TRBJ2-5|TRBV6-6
CASRETGKETQYF
TGTGCCAGCAGGGAAACAGGGAAAGAGACCCAGTACTTC
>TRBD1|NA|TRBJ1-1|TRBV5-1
CASSPDRIERGAFF
TGCGCCAGCAGCCCGGACAGGATCGAAAGGGGAGCTTTCTTT
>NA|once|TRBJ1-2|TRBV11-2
CASSLGGTAYGYTF
TGTGCCAGCAGCTTAGGCGGGACGGCATATGGCTACACCTTC
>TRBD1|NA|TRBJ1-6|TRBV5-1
CASSLVPGGVNSYNSPLHF
TGCGCCAGCAGCTTGGTTCCAGGGGGCGTAAATTCCTATAATTCACCCCTCCACTTT
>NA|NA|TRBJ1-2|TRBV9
CASSVATRPNYGYTF
TGTGCCAGCAGCGTAGCAACACGTCCTAACTATGGCTACACCTTC
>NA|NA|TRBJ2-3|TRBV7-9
CASSLTGSVDTQYF
TGTGCCAGCAGCTTAACAGGGTCCGTGGATACGCAGTATTTT
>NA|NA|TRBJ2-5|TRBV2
CASWGSSRDQETQYF
TGTGCCAGCTGGGGTTCGAGCAGGGACCAAGAGACCCAGTACTTC
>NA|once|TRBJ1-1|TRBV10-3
CAISTSGNTEAFF
TGTGCCATCAGTACTTCAGGGAACACTGAAGCTTTCTTT
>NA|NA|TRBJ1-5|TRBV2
CASSEALRRYRFSNQPQHF
TGTGCCAGCAGTGAAGCGCTTCGTCGCTACCGTTTTAGCAATCAGCCCCAGCATTTT
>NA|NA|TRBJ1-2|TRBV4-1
CASSLVGVRYGYTF
TGCGCCAGCAGCCTCGTGGGCGTTCGGTATGGCTACACCTTC
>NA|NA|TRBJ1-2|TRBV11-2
CASSLDLGSSYGYTF
TGTGCCAGCAGCTTAGATCTAGGGAGTTCCTATGGCTACACCTTC
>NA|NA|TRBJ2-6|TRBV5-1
CASSVYSGANVLTF
TGCGCCAGCAGCGTCTACTCTGGGGCCAACGTCCTGACTTTC
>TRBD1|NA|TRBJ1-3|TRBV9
CASSVQGAENTIYF
TGTGCCAGCAGCGTACAGGGGGCGGAAAACACCATATATTTT
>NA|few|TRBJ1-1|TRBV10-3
CATRAEYANTEAFF
TGTGCCACCAGAGCGGAGTACGCGAACACTGAAGCTTTCTTT
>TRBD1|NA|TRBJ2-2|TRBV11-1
CASRKAGGLIAGELFF
TGTGCCAGCCGAAAGGCAGGGGGCTTAATCGCCGGGGAGCTGTTTTTT
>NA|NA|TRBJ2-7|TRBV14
CASSLRLGPYEQYF
TGTGCCAGCAGCCTCCGACTAGGGCCCTACGAGCAGTACTTC